The 26 T cell receptor beta chains below were found in one sample sequenced in a study of cytomegalovirus exposure and HLA in healthy donors. PCR employed 60 Vbeta and 13 Jbeta primers. Here immunoSEQ multiplex PCR was the method, and the copy in TCRdb shows in-frame clones only, minus some. The sample lists some 170,000 clones; roughly 85% were seen once. Sequencing used PBMCs. Source of these receptors: a man in his forties or fifties in good health and CMV-seropositive.

The chain has TRBV6-5 and TRBJ1-5; possibly TRBD1 for D (6 bases). The CDR3 is 15 residues long. In germline, CDR1 is MNHEY, CDR2 SVGAGI. The V gene lost 6 bases and the J gene lost 4 bases, with 16 bases spanning the gap. Here the CDR3 reads CASRLQGSGNQPQHF. The CDR3 region has the DNA TGTGCCAGCAGATTACAGGGAAGTGGAAATCAGCCCCAGCATTTT.

The rearrangement joins TRBV28 to TRBJ1-2; D not resolved. CDR3 length: 11 residues. V was cut by 5 bases and J by 6 bases, with 7 bases left in between. Looked up from germline, CDR1 is MDHEN and CDR2 is SYDVKM. As DNA, the CDR3 is TGTGCCAGCAGTCCACAAGATGGCTACACCTTC. Encoded protein: CASSPQDGYTF.

The chain has TRBV5-8 and TRBJ1-2, with 7 bases lining up with TRBD1. Germline V lookup: CDR1 SGHTS, CDR2 YDEGEE. V gave up 4 bases and J gave up 0 bases; unmatched junction bases: 9. CDR3 length equals 16 residues. The CDR3 reads CASSPLTGATNYGYTF. The CDR3 nucleotides are TGTGCCAGCAGCCCCCTAACAGGGGCGACTAACTATGGCTACACCTTC.

In its sample, this clone was seen a few times. This sequence joins TRBV7-9 and TRBJ2-7; 10 bases map to TRBD1. CDR1 and CDR2 from the germline V gene are SEHNR and FQNEAQ (reference sequence). V was clipped by 5 bases and J by 5 bases; unmatched bases: 9. This CDR3 is 15 amino acids long. CDR3 DNA sequence: TGTGCCAGCAGCGTATCCGGGACAGGGGCGGACGAGCAGTACTTC. Translation: CASSVSGTGADEQYF.

The V call is TRBV5-6, the J call TRBJ2-1, with unresolved D. Germline loops: CDR1 SGHDT, CDR2 YYEEEE. Between the trimmed V and J ends, which lost 0 bases and 4 bases, there was a span of 8 bases. This CDR3 has 14 amino acids. Here the CDR3 DNA reads TGTGCCAGCAGCTTGGGACTGTTTTACAATGAGCAGTTCTTC. Its translation is CASSLGLFYNEQFF.

The CDR3: CATISGANVLTF. In DNA, the CDR3 is TGTGCCACCATCTCTGGGGCCAACGTCCTGACTTTC. This chain links TRBV28 with TRBJ2-6, with unresolved D. Trimming left V 10 bases short and J 0 bases short, with 4 bases between. The CDR3 is made up of 12 amino acids. Germline CDR1 and CDR2: MDHEN and SYDVKM.

In its sample, this clone was seen a few times. V usage is TRBV7-2 and J usage is TRBJ1-4; 9 bases match TRBD1. Trimming cost V 5 bases and J 7 bases; bases outside gene matches: 5. CDR1 is SGHTA, CDR2 FQGNSA, per germline. This CDR3 has 14 residues. CDR3 loop: CASSLGTGSEKLFF. For the CDR3, the DNA is TGTGCCAGCAGCCTCGGGACAGGGAGTGAAAAACTGTTTTTT.

The chain employs TRBV9 and TRBJ2-2; TRBD2 matches at 7 bases. Losses at the gene ends were 3 bases for V and 4 bases for J; bases not matched to a gene: 9. The CDR3 is 16 amino acids. Germline values: CDR1 SGDLS, CDR2 YYNGEE. CDR3 nucleotides: TGTGCCAGCAGCGGCCCCGCGGGAGACCCCACCGGGGAGCTGTTTTTT. This gives the protein CASSGPAGDPTGELFF.

The chain couples TRBV19 to TRBJ2-1; D gene uncertain. The germline CDR1 and CDR2 sequences are LNHDA and SQIVND (reference sequence). Deletions cut 1 base from V and 2 bases from J, with 6 bases between. This CDR3 contains 14 residues. CDR3 protein: CASSIGLTYNEQFF. The CDR3 nucleotides are TGTGCCAGTAGTATAGGACTCACCTACAATGAGCAGTTCTTC.

In this sample, this clone turned up once. V gene TRBV2 combines with J gene TRBJ1-3, with 11 bases matching TRBD1. J gave up 11 bases and V 6 bases, and 6 bases lay outside the gene matches. Germline V gives CDR1 SNHLY, CDR2 FYNNEI. The CDR3 spans 13 residues. Here the CDR3 DNA reads TGTGCCAGCAGGGACAGGGGGCAAGAGGCCATATATTTT. Translation gives CASRDRGQEAIYF.

The rearrangement links TRBV19 to TRBJ1-3, with D hard to call. The CDR3 covers 16 residues. CDR1 LNHDA and CDR2 SQIVND come from the germline V gene (reference sequence). The V end lost 5 bases, the J end lost 0 bases, and 14 bases lay between the germline ends. CDR3 sequence reads: CASSPPGFGSGNTIYF. CDR3 sequence (DNA): TGTGCCAGTAGTCCCCCGGGGTTCGGCTCTGGAAACACCATATATTTT.

In this sample, this clone turned up a few times. The chain has TRBV5-6 and TRBJ2-7; the match to TRBD2 covers 12 bases. The ends lost 5 bases at V and 6 bases at J; junction bases unmatched: 18. Germline V gene lookup returns CDR1 SGHDT and CDR2 YYEEEE. The CDR3 consists of 18 residues. The CDR3 loop reads CASSSQLAGGPNGREQYF. Written as DNA, the CDR3 is TGTGCCAGCAGTTCCCAGCTAGCGGGAGGGCCGAATGGTCGCGAGCAGTACTTC.

This clone was observed once. V and J are TRBV6-5 and TRBJ2-7; unclear D gene. Trimming stripped 7 bases from V and 0 bases from J, with 10 bases between. This CDR3 spans 13 amino acids. CDR1 is MNHEY and CDR2 is SVGAGI in the germline V gene. In nucleotides, the CDR3 is TGTGCCAGCACCCAACCGGGCTCCTACGAGCAGTACTTC. Residues: CASTQPGSYEQYF.

The V gene is TRBV28, the J gene TRBJ1-4; the match to TRBD1 covers 10 bases. Germline CDR1 reads MDHEN; CDR2 reads SYDVKM. The CDR3 covers 19 residues. V shed 8 bases and J 0 bases; nucleotides not matched to a gene: 15. CDR3 in amino acids: CASPPPGQGKRATNEKLFF. The DNA of the CDR3 is TGTGCCAGCCCCCCACCGGGACAGGGGAAACGTGCAACTAATGAAAAACTGTTTTTT.

This clone was observed a few times. The chain employs TRBV5-1 and TRBJ1-1; a possible D gene is TRBD1 (5 bases). Between the trimmed V and J ends, which lost 3 bases and 4 bases, there was a span of 16 bases. Germline V CDR1 and CDR2: SGHRS, YFSETQ. CDR3 length: 15 amino acids. This chain's CDR3 is CASSWTTQGVTEAFF. CDR3 nucleotides: TGCGCCAGCAGCTGGACTACTCAGGGAGTCACTGAAGCTTTCTTT. The whole variable domain, remainder taken from reference TRBV5-1 and TRBJ1-1, is KAGVTQTPRYLIKTRGQQVTLSCSPISGHRSVSWYQQTPGQGLQFLFEYFSETQRNKGNFPGRFSGRQFSNSRSEMNVSTLELGDSALYLCASSWTTQGVTEAFFGQGTRLTVV.

The gene calls are TRBV5-1 and TRBJ2-6, with 7 bases fitting TRBD1. Germline V gives CDR1 SGHRS, CDR2 YFSETQ. V dropped 3 bases and J dropped 4; count of bases not matched to a gene: 7. CDR3 length equals 16 residues. The CDR3 sequence: CASSSDGQAGANVLTF. In DNA form, the CDR3 reads TGCGCCAGCAGCTCCGACGGACAGGCCGGGGCCAACGTCCTGACTTTC.

This clone occurred once. The CDR3: CASSVGTGINQPQHF. The CDR3 DNA sequence: TGTGCCAGCAGCGTAGGGACAGGGATTAATCAGCCCCAGCATTTT. The chain couples TRBV9 to TRBJ1-5; 8 nucleotides agree with TRBD1. This CDR3 has 15 residues. The J segment lost 4 bases and the V segment lost 0 bases, leaving 3 bases of the junction unmatched. Per germline, CDR1 SGDLS and CDR2 YYNGEE.

The chain combines TRBV6-1 with TRBJ2-5; 12 nucleotides agree with TRBD2. The DNA end is more similar to TRBJ2-7, so the J call may be wrong. This CDR3 spans 15 amino acids. From germline, CDR1 is MNHNS and CDR2 SASEGT. The CDR3 sequence is CASRLAGVRLYEQYF. CDR3 DNA: TGTGCCAGCCGACTAGCGGGAGTTCGCCTCTACGAGCAGTACTTC.

The J gene is TRBJ2-1, the V gene TRBV5-1, with D tentatively TRBD2 (6 bases). This CDR3 comprises 16 residues. Trimming took 1 base from V and 8 from J, leaving 19 bases between them. CDR1 is SGHRS, CDR2 YFSETQ, per germline. In DNA form, the CDR3 reads TGCGCCAGCAGCTTGCCCACCCCCGGGGGAAAGGATGAGCAGTTCTTC. Protein sequence: CASSLPTPGGKDEQFF. Full variable domain (missing parts from reference TRBV5-1 and TRBJ2-1): KAGVTQTPRYLIKTRGQQVTLSCSPISGHRSVSWYQQTPGQGLQFLFEYFSETQRNKGNFPGRFSGRQFSNSRSEMNVSTLELGDSALYLCASSLPTPGGKDEQFFGPGTRLTVL.

The chain joins TRBV5-1 to TRBJ1-2, with 7 bases lining up with TRBD1. This CDR3 is 14 amino acids long. V lost 4 bases and J lost 4; bases outside the gene matches: 7. CDR1 SGHRS and CDR2 YFSETQ come from the germline V gene. The CDR3 DNA reads TGCGCCAGCAGCACCTCGACAGGGTCCTATGGCTACACCTTC. It encodes CASSTSTGSYGYTF.

This clone has more than one count but fewer than ten. V and J are TRBV5-1 and TRBJ2-5, with 8 bases aligning to TRBD1. V lost 7 bases to trimming and J lost 1 base; unmatched junction nucleotides: 9. This CDR3 contains 15 residues. Germline V CDR1 and CDR2: SGHRS, YFSETQ. The CDR3 protein is CASRILGQGQETQYF. The CDR3 DNA is TGCGCCAGCCGAATCCTTGGACAGGGCCAAGAGACCCAGTACTTC.

The V gene is TRBV9, the J gene TRBJ2-1; 7 bases match TRBD2. The germline V gene encodes CDR1 SGDLS and CDR2 YYNGEE. The CDR3 spans 17 residues. V was pared by 0 bases and J by 1 base, with 7 bases of the junction left unmatched. For the CDR3, the DNA is TGTGCCAGCAGCGTAGCCCCTGCGGGAGTATCCTACAATGAGCAGTTCTTC. It codes for CASSVAPAGVSYNEQFF.

J is TRBJ2-1 and V is TRBV13; TRBD2 aligns across 7 bases. This CDR3 has 15 amino acids. Germline trimming cut 3 bases from V and 0 bases from J; bases unmatched to any gene: 2. Germline V gives CDR1 PRHDT, CDR2 FYEKMQ (reference sequence). As DNA, the CDR3 is TGTGCCAGCAGCTTGGGCGGGAGCTCCTACAATGAGCAGTTCTTC. It codes for CASSLGGSSYNEQFF.

The V gene is TRBV10-3, the J gene TRBJ2-7, with TRBD2 matching over 12 bases. Germline values: CDR1 ENHRY, CDR2 SYGVKD. The CDR3 runs to 15 residues. V shed 10 bases, J shed 7 bases, and the junction held 14 bases outside the gene matches. The CDR3 DNA sequence: TGTGCCACCCGCGATTGGACTAGCGGGGAAGGGGAGCAGTACTTC. Translated: CATRDWTSGEGEQYF.

The chain recombines TRBV29-1 with TRBJ2-7, with 8 nucleotides matching TRBD2. CDR1 is SQVTM, CDR2 ANQGSEA, per germline. The CDR3 spans 13 residues. V trimming: 5 bases; J trimming: 3 bases; junction bases outside the gene matches: 6. The CDR3 nucleotides are TGCAGCGTTCGGGTAGCGGGATACTACGAGCAGTACTTC. Protein sequence: CSVRVAGYYEQYF.

V is TRBV2 and J is TRBJ2-7; 7 nucleotides line up with TRBD2. V gave up 6 bases and J gave up 2 bases; unmatched junction bases: 10. The CDR3 is 15 residues long. Germline-derived CDR1 and CDR2 are SNHLY and FYNNEI. In nucleotides, the CDR3 is TGTGCCAGCAGCCCAACTAGCGTTCTTACCTACGAGCAGTACTTC. This codes for CASSPTSVLTYEQYF.